Below, one T cell receptor beta chain is given with its context. Profiling relied on immunoSEQ multiplex PCR, and the TCRdb table lists in-frame clones only, not all of them. This table has about 98,000 clones, approximately 86% appearing once. This record belongs to a study of blood T cell repertoires in COVID-19. The specimen was peripheral blood. The receptor was derived from a man aged 50 to 60 with active or convalescent COVID-19.

CDR3 nucleotide sequence: TGTGCCAGCGCAAAGGGGGCGAGCACTGAAGCTTTCTTT. Protein product: CASAKGASTEAFF. The chain joins TRBV6-6 to TRBJ1-1; 7 positions match TRBD1. The CDR3 contains 13 residues. From germline, CDR1 is MNHNY and CDR2 SVGAGI (reference sequence). The V segment lost 8 bases and the J segment 4 bases; nucleotides outside the gene matches: 7.